This entry lists 31 T cell receptor beta chains sequenced from one sample in a study of CD8+ T cells in alopecia areata. Described treatment: oral pan-JAK inhibitor, 5-10 mg twice daily. TCR sequencing used cDNA made by reverse transcription of extracted RNA. The repertoire was sequenced with immunoSEQ multiplex PCR; TCRdb's copy has only in-frame clones and lacks some. The table shows fewer than 110,000 clones, with 65% to 85% occurring only once. Sequencing was performed on CD8+ T cells sorted from blood, taken at week 24, from a patient treated with tofacitinib. The receptors were sampled from a human donor with alopecia areata.

The V call is TRBV13, the J call TRBJ1-5, with D possibly TRBD1 on 5 matching bases. With 0 bases removed from V and 2 bases from J, the gap between germline ends came to 8 bases. Germline V gives CDR1 PRHDT, CDR2 FYEKMQ (reference sequence). This CDR3 spans 15 amino acids. The CDR3 nucleotides are TGTGCCAGCAGCTTAGGCCGGGGGGGCAATCAGCCCCAGCATTTT. This codes for CASSLGRGGNQPQHF.

The chain uses TRBV19 and TRBJ1-5; a weak D match, TRBD1 (6 bases). From germline, CDR1 is LNHDA and CDR2 SQIVND (reference sequence). This CDR3 is 14 amino acids long. Trimming took off 5 bases at V and 5 bases at J, with 13 bases between the two ends. For the CDR3, the DNA is TGTGCCAGTAGTGCTCTACAGGGATATCAGCCCCAGCATTTT. Translated: CASSALQGYQPQHF.

The V gene is TRBV14, the J gene TRBJ1-2; TRBD1 is a possible D gene (5 bases). CDR1 and CDR2 (germline): SGHDN, FVKESK. Trimming shortened V by 5 bases and J by 4 bases, and 14 bases separated the two germline ends. The CDR3 is 14 residues long. CDR3 coding DNA: TGTGCCAGCAGCGAGAAGGGACGGTCCTATGGCTACACCTTC. Translating gives CASSEKGRSYGYTF.

The J gene is TRBJ2-1, the V gene TRBV5-5; TRBD1 is a possible D gene (6 bases). The CDR3 runs 15 residues. V was trimmed by 5 bases and J by 2 bases, leaving 14 bases between them. Germline V gene lookup returns CDR1 SGHKS and CDR2 YYEKEE (reference sequence). The CDR3 is CASSLTQGTYNEQFF. CDR3 nucleotide sequence: TGTGCCAGCAGTTTGACCCAGGGGACCTACAATGAGCAGTTCTTC.

This clone appeared once. The chain carries TRBV4-1 and TRBJ2-5, with D perhaps being TRBD1 or TRBD2 (5 bases each). Germline V gene lookup returns CDR1 MGHRA and CDR2 YSYEKL. With 2 bases removed from V and 3 bases from J, the gap between germline ends came to 19 bases. The CDR3 length is 17 residues. As DNA, the CDR3 is TGCGCCAGCAGCCAACGTTTGAGCCGAGGGGCTAAAGAGACCCAGTACTTC. Encoded protein: CASSQRLSRGAKETQYF.

The gene calls are TRBV10-1 and TRBJ2-5; D call uncertain. CDR1 and CDR2 from the germline V gene are WNHNN and SYGVQD (reference sequence). The V end was cut by 3 bases, the J end by 1 base, with 6 bases between. CDR3 length: 13 amino acids. The CDR3 coding sequence is TGCGCCAGCAGTGAAACCATCCAAGAGACCCAGTACTTC. Its translation is CASSETIQETQYF.

The chain has TRBV7-2 and TRBJ2-5; the D gene is possibly TRBD1 (6 bases). Trimming took off 4 bases at V and 2 bases at J, with 17 bases between the two ends. The CDR3 extends over 16 amino acids. Germline V gene sequence: CDR1 SGHTA, CDR2 FQGNSA. The CDR3: CASSSTWTVSQETQYF. The CDR3, as DNA: TGTGCCAGCAGCTCCACCTGGACAGTTAGTCAAGAGACCCAGTACTTC.

This sequence joins TRBV6-6 and TRBJ1-5, with D hard to call. Germline V gene lookup returns CDR1 MNHNY and CDR2 SVGAGI (reference sequence). This CDR3 contains 13 residues. V gave up 0 bases and J gave up 5 bases, with 5 bases separating them. The chain's CDR3 is CASSYSPDQPQHF. The DNA of the CDR3 is TGTGCCAGCAGTTACTCCCCGGATCAGCCCCAGCATTTT.

The chain is built from TRBV19 and TRBJ2-1; tentative D call: TRBD2 (6 bases). The CDR3 contains 16 residues. V was pared by 5 bases and J by 7 bases, with 21 bases between. The V gene's germline CDR1 is LNHDA and CDR2 SQIVND (reference sequence). CDR3 DNA sequence: TGTGCCAGTAGTTCCCATCGAGGAGGGTTCCCGAATGAGCAGTTCTTC. This translates into CASSSHRGGFPNEQFF.

The chain uses TRBV7-6 and TRBJ2-7; D is possibly TRBD1 or TRBD2 (5 bases each). Germline CDR1 reads SGHVS; CDR2 reads FNYEAQ. The CDR3 runs to 15 residues. V lost 5 bases and J lost 3, with 17 bases in between. The CDR3 protein is CASSQTGTPGYEQYF. The CDR3 nucleotides are TGTGCCAGCAGCCAAACCGGGACCCCCGGCTACGAGCAGTACTTC.

The chain employs TRBV4-1 and TRBJ2-7; the match to TRBD2 covers 10 bases. This CDR3 region has 15 residues. Germline values: CDR1 MGHRA, CDR2 YSYEKL. J was trimmed by 4 bases and V by 0 bases; bases with no gene match: 3. CDR3 bases: TGCGCCAGCAGCCAAGAGGTAGCGGGGGGATACGAGCAGTACTTC. Translating gives CASSQEVAGGYEQYF.

This chain uses TRBV29-1 with TRBJ1-2; D is unclear. The CDR3 sequence is 11 residues long. V lost 3 bases and J 8 bases, leaving 10 bases between the germline ends. Germline lookup yields CDR1 SQVTM and CDR2 ANQGSEA. DNA of the CDR3: TGCAGCGTTGAGACCCCCCAGGGCTACACCTTC. Translation gives CSVETPQGYTF.

The chain joins TRBV23-1 to TRBJ2-7; 8 bases are a match to TRBD1. TRBV23-1 is designated an ORF whose function remains uncertain. Trimming removed 2 bases from V and 1 base from J; junction bases left unmatched: 7. The CDR3 spans 16 residues. The CDR3 spells CASSQTGQGSSYEQYF. The CDR3 region has the DNA TGCGCCAGCAGTCAAACCGGACAGGGCAGTTCCTACGAGCAGTACTTC.

This clone came up once. The rearrangement uses TRBV30 and TRBJ2-1; possibly TRBD1 for D (6 bases). Germline CDR1 and CDR2: GTSNPN and SVGIG (reference sequence). The germline V and J ends were trimmed by 5 bases and 8 bases, with 16 bases remaining between them. The CDR3 length is 13 residues. The CDR3 loop is CAWDVTGFDEQFF. CDR3 DNA sequence: TGTGCCTGGGACGTGACAGGTTTTGATGAGCAGTTCTTC.

This clone was observed a handful of times. This chain connects TRBV29-1 to TRBJ2-1, with 7 bases aligning to TRBD2. CDR3 length: 14 residues. V lost 3 bases, J lost 3 bases, and 5 bases stayed unmatched. CDR1 SQVTM and CDR2 ANQGSEA come from the germline V gene. The CDR3 coding sequence is TGCAGCGTTGAGAAAGGCGGGGGCTACAATGAGCAGTTCTTC. This translates into CSVEKGGGYNEQFF.

This chain uses TRBV27 with TRBJ1-1; D perhaps matches TRBD1 (5 bases). CDR3 length equals 16 residues. The germline V and J ends were trimmed by 3 bases and 1 base, with 15 bases remaining between them. CDR1 and CDR2 (germline): MNHEY, SMNVEV (reference sequence). Here the CDR3 DNA reads TGTGCCAGCAGTTTGCGGGGTTGGGGGGGGAACACTGAAGCTTTCTTT. Translation gives CASSLRGWGGNTEAFF.

The V call is TRBV5-1, the J call TRBJ1-4; TRBD1 matches at 8 bases. The CDR3 consists of 15 residues. Germline trimming cut 7 bases from V and 2 bases from J; bases unmatched to any gene: 7. Germline V gene lookup returns CDR1 SGHRS and CDR2 YFSETQ. The CDR3 coding sequence is TGCGCCAGCGCCGAAGGACAGGGTACTAATGAAAAACTGTTTTTT. It yields the protein CASAEGQGTNEKLFF.

The chain employs TRBV6-6 and TRBJ2-7; D may be TRBD1 (6 bases). CDR1 MNHNY and CDR2 SVGAGI come from the germline V gene (reference sequence). V was clipped by 6 bases and J by 7 bases, with 16 bases between them. This CDR3 comprises 13 residues. The CDR3 spells CASSLGTISEQYF. The CDR3 coding sequence is TGTGCCAGCAGCCTCGGGACAATCTCGGAGCAGTACTTC.

V and J are TRBV4-3 and TRBJ1-1; the D is unclear. Trimming stripped 5 bases from V and 4 bases from J, with 14 bases between. Germline assignment: CDR1 LGHNA and CDR2 YSLEER. CDR3 length equals 14 residues. For the CDR3, the DNA is TGCGCCAGCAGCGCAGGCTCGGCGGGCACTGAAGCTTTCTTT. Residues: CASSAGSAGTEAFF.

The chain recombines TRBV19 with TRBJ2-7, with 8 bases lining up with TRBD1. CDR3 length: 14 amino acids. Per germline, CDR1 LNHDA and CDR2 SQIVND (reference sequence). The V and J ends lost 4 bases and 3 bases, in that order; junction bases with no gene match: 5. CDR3 loop: CASSSAGTGYEQYF. As DNA, the CDR3 is TGTGCCAGTAGTAGCGCCGGGACAGGCTACGAGCAGTACTTC.

The chain recombines TRBV7-2 with TRBJ2-7; TRBD1 might be the D (6 bases). The length of the CDR3 is 12 residues. Germline values: CDR1 SGHTA, CDR2 FQGNSA. V gave up 2 bases and J gave up 4 bases, with 6 bases separating them. The CDR3 loop reads CASSLQGYEQYF. The CDR3, as DNA: TGTGCCAGCAGCTTACAGGGGTACGAGCAGTACTTC.

The rearrangement links TRBV19 to TRBJ1-5; D gene ambiguous. V was shortened by 3 bases and J by 3 bases, with 12 bases between the two germline ends. This CDR3 is built from 15 residues. Germline CDR1 reads LNHDA; CDR2 reads SQIVND (reference sequence). The chain's CDR3 is CASSIGRRTNQPQHF. In DNA form, the CDR3 reads TGTGCCAGTAGTATTGGTCGCAGGACCAATCAGCCCCAGCATTTT.

This chain joins TRBV29-1 and TRBJ1-2, with 7 bases identical to TRBD1. Unmatched junction bases numbered 2, after V lost 2 bases and J lost 2 bases. The CDR3 consists of 13 residues. Germline CDR1 reads SQVTM; CDR2 reads ANQGSEA. The CDR3 region has the DNA TGCAGCGTTGAACCAGGGGGGAACTATGGCTACACCTTC. This translates into CSVEPGGNYGYTF.

The chain recombines TRBV7-2 with TRBJ2-1; possibly TRBD2 for D (5 bases). CDR3 length equals 13 residues. V lost 6 bases and J lost 7, with 13 bases in between. CDR1 and CDR2 (germline): SGHTA, FQGNSA. CDR3 sequence: CASSHGLGNEQFF. DNA for the CDR3: TGTGCCAGCAGTCATGGACTGGGGAATGAGCAGTTCTTC.

This chain joins TRBV29-1 and TRBJ2-1; D may be TRBD1 (6 bases). This CDR3 comprises 12 residues. Trimming removed 2 bases at V and 6 bases at J, with 8 bases between. CDR1 and CDR2 from the germline V gene are SQVTM and ANQGSEA. The CDR3 region has the DNA TGCAGCGTTGAAAAAGGGGGCAATGAGCAGTTCTTC. This translates into CSVEKGGNEQFF.

A single count supports this clone. The chain carries TRBV15 and TRBJ2-1; D gene ambiguous. The CDR3 loop spans 16 amino acids. Trimming removed 1 base at V and 6 bases at J, with 16 bases between. CDR1 and CDR2 from the germline V gene are LNHNV and YYDKDF (reference sequence). The CDR3 reads CATSRVGHQDGNEQFF. The CDR3 DNA reads as TGTGCCACCAGCAGAGTGGGCCACCAAGACGGCAATGAGCAGTTCTTC.

This rearrangement joins TRBV4-3 to TRBJ2-7, with 8 bases aligning to TRBD1. V dropped 1 base and J dropped 3; count of bases not matched to a gene: 5. The CDR3 runs to 15 residues. Germline CDR1 LGHNA, CDR2 YSLEER. DNA for the CDR3: TGCGCCAGCAGCCAAGGACGGGACAGGCGCTACGAGCAGTACTTC. This encodes CASSQGRDRRYEQYF.

V and J are TRBV6-1 and TRBJ2-7; 9 bases are shared with TRBD2. V shed 0 bases and J 3 bases; nucleotides not matched to a gene: 9. The CDR3 totals 17 residues. Germline assignment: CDR1 MNHNS and CDR2 SASEGT. CDR3 nucleotide sequence: TGTGCCAGCAGTGAAGCAGACCCAGCGGGGGGAAACTACGAGCAGTACTTC. As protein: CASSEADPAGGNYEQYF.

V is TRBV7-8 and J is TRBJ1-6, with D possibly being TRBD1 (5 bases). The germline CDR1 and CDR2 sequences are SGHVS and FQNEAQ. V was cut by 1 base and J by 6 bases, with 13 bases left in between. This CDR3 is built from 16 residues. The CDR3 region has the DNA TGTGCCAGCAGCTTAGTAGCGAGGACAATTAATTCACCCCTCCACTTT. It codes for CASSLVARTINSPLHF.

The J gene is TRBJ2-3, the V gene TRBV29-1, with 7 bases identical to TRBD1. This CDR3 is built from 12 residues. After removal of 3 bases from V and 6 bases from J, the junction contained 3 bases not matched to a gene. Germline CDR1 is SQVTM and CDR2 is ANQGSEA. The CDR3 spells CSVERGLDTQYF. The CDR3, as DNA: TGCAGCGTTGAGAGGGGGCTTGATACGCAGTATTTT.

J is TRBJ2-7 and V is TRBV4-1; D gene ambiguous. V lost 2 bases, J lost 4 bases, and 6 bases lay in between. Per germline, CDR1 MGHRA and CDR2 YSYEKL. This CDR3 has 12 amino acids. As DNA, the CDR3 is TGCGCCAGCAGCCAATGGGGATACGAGCAGTACTTC. It specifies CASSQWGYEQYF.